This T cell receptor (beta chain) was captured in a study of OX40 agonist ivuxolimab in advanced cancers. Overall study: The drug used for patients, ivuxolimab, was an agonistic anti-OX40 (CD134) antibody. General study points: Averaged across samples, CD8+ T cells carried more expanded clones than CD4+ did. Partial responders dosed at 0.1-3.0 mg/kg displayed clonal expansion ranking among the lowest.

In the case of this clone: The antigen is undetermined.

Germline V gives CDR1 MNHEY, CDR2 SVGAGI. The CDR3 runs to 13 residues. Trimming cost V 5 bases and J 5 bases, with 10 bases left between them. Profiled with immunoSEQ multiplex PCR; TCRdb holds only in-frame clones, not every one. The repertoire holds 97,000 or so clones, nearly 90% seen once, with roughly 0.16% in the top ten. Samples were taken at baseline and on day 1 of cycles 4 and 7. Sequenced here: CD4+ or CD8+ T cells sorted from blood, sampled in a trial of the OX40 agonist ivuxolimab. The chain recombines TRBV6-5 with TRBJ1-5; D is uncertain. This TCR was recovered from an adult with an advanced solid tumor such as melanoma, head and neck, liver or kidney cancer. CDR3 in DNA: TGTGCCAGCAGTGGAGGGCGCCATCAGCCCCAGCATTTT. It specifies CASSGGRHQPQHF.